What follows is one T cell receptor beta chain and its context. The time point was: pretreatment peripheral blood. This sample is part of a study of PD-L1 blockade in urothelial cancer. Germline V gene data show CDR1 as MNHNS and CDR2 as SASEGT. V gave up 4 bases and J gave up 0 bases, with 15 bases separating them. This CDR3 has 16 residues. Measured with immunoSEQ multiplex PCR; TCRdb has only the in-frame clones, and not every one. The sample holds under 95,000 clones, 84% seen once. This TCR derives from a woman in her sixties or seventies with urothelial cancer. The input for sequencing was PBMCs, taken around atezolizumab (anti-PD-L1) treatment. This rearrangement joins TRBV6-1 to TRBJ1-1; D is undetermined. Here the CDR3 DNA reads TGTGCCAGCAGTGCCAGCCTAACGGCGGTGAACACTGAAGCTTTCTTT. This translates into CASSASLTAVNTEAFF.